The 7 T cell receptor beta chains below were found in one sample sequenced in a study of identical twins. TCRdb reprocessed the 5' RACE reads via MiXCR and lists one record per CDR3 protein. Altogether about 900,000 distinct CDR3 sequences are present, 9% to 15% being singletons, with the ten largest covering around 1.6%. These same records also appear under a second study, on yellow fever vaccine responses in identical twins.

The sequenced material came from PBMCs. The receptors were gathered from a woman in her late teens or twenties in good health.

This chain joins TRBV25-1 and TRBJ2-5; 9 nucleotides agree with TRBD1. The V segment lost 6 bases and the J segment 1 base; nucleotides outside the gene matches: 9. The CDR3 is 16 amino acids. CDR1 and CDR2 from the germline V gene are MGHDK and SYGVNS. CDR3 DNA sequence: TGTGCCAGCAGATGGGCCGGGACAGGGTTCCAAGAGACCCAGTACTTC. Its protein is CASRWAGTGFQETQYF. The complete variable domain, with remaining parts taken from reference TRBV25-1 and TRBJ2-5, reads EADIYQTPRYLVIGTGKKITLECSQTMGHDKMYWYQQDPGMELHLIHYSYGVNSTEKGDLSSESTVSRIRTEHFPLTLESARPSHTSQYLCASRWAGTGFQETQYFGPGTRLLVL.

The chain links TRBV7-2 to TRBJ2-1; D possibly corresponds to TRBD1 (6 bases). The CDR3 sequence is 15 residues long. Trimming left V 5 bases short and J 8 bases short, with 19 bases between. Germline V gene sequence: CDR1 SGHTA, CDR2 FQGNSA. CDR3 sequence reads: CASSNPYRAPDEQFF. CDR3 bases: TGTGCCAGCAGCAACCCATACAGGGCTCCAGATGAGCAGTTCTTC.

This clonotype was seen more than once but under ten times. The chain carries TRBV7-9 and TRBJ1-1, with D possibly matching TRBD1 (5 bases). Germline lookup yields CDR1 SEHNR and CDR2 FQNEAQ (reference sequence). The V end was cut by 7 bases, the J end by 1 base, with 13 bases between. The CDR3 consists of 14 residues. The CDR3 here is CASTRETPNTEAFF. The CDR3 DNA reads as TGTGCCAGCACCAGGGAGACACCGAACACTGAAGCTTTCTTT. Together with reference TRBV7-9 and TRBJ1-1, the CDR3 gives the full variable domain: DTGVSQNPRHKITKRGQNVTFRCDPISEHNRLYWYRQTLGQGPEFLTYFQNEAQLEKSRLLSDRFSAERPKGSFSTLEIQRTEQGDSAMYLCASTRETPNTEAFFGQGTRLTVV.

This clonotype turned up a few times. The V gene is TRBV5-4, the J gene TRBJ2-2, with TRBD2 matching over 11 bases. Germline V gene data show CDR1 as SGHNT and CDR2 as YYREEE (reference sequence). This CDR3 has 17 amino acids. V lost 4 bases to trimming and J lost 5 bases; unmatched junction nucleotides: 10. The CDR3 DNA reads TGTGCCAGCAGCCGTATGTTAGCGGGAGGGCAGACCGGGGAGCTGTTTTTT. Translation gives CASSRMLAGGQTGELFF.

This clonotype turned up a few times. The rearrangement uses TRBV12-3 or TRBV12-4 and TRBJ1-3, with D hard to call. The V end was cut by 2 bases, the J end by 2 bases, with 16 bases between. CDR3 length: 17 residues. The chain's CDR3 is CASSLPRRESPGNTIYF. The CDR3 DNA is TGTGCCAGCAGTTTACCCAGGAGAGAGTCCCCTGGAAACACCATATATTTT.

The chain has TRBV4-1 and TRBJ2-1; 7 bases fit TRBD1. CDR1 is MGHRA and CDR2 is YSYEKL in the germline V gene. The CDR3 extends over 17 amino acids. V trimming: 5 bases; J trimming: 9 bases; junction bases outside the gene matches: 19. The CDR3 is CASSTRGLLDRVAEQFF. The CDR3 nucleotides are TGCGCCAGCAGCACCCGAGGCTTATTAGACAGGGTCGCTGAGCAGTTCTTC.

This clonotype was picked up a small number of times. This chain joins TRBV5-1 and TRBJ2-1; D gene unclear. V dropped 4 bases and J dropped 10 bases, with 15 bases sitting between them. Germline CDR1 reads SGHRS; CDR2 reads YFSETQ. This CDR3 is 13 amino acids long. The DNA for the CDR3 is TGCGCCAGCAGCCTGTACACCGGGCGCGAGCAGTTCTTC. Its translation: CASSLYTGREQFF.